This T cell receptor beta chain was identified in a study of T cell repertoires in cytomegalovirus infection. General study findings and limits: It was HLA-C-restricted CMV-specific TCR beta clonotypes that dominated the response ex vivo. The cumulative frequency of public TCR beta families identified carriers of CMV plus the relevant HLA.

As for this clonotype: What it recognizes is unknown.

This CDR3 spans 22 amino acids. Germline V gene lookup returns CDR1 MGHDK and CDR2 SYGVNS. The J segment lost 0 bases and the V segment lost 4 bases, leaving 17 bases of the junction unmatched. From the reads, TCRdb called clonotypes with MiXCR, one entry per CDR3 protein. Of about 100,000 distinct CDR3 sequences listed, 23% are singletons. Sequencing was performed on CD8+ T cells from PBMCs. The rearrangement links TRBV25-1 to TRBJ2-1; 14 positions agree with TRBD2. The TCR sequence derives from a human donor in good health (CMV status not recorded). Some clones in this sample may be carry-over from other donors' samples. CDR3 in amino acids: CASSGGSREGLAGVVSYNEQFF. In nucleotides, the CDR3 is TGTGCCAGCAGTGGGGGGTCTCGGGAGGGACTAGCGGGGGTCGTCTCCTACAATGAGCAGTTCTTC.